Listed here are 14 T cell receptor beta chains from one sample, sequenced in a study of spatial heterogeneity in lung cancer. General study results and limits: Expanded intratumoral alpha and beta TCR counts tracked tumor mutation counts.

TCRdb passed the 5' RACE reads through MiXCR, listing each CDR3 protein once. The sample contains around 3,000 distinct CDR3 sequences, roughly 10% of which appear only once. These TCRs' antigens remain unknown. Time point noted: sample taken at primary tumor resection. This specimen consisted of lung tumor tissue, obtained at surgery. These receptors all come from a female donor with early-stage non-small cell lung cancer.

This clonotype rates as medium-sized (0.01 to 0.1%). The DNA for the CDR3 is TGCGCCAGCAGCTTGGGGCAGGGTTGGGGAGATACGCAGTATTTT. This sequence encodes CASSLGQGWGDTQYF. The chain links TRBV5-1 to TRBJ2-3; D possibly corresponds to TRBD1 (5 bases). With 0 bases removed from V and 5 bases from J, the gap between germline ends came to 13 bases. CDR1 and CDR2 (germline): SGHRS, YFSETQ. The CDR3 totals 15 residues.

This clonotype occurred many times. V gene TRBV27 combines with J gene TRBJ2-1; 10 bases map to TRBD1. Germline V gene sequence: CDR1 MNHEY, CDR2 SMNVEV (reference sequence). This CDR3 spans 16 amino acids. V was pared by 6 bases and J by 8 bases, with 13 bases of the junction left unmatched. CDR3 bases: TGTGCCAGCAGGGGGACAGGGGACCCGACCCGAGATGAGCAGTTCTTC. Translated, it gives CASRGTGDPTRDEQFF.

By frequency in the sample, this clonotype is medium-sized. The rearrangement joins TRBV18 to TRBJ1-1; the D is unclear. In germline, CDR1 is KGHSH, CDR2 LQKENI. V gave up 2 bases and J gave up 4 bases, with 8 bases separating them. The CDR3 covers 13 residues. CDR3 loop: CASSPRESTEAFF. The CDR3 DNA follows: TGTGCCAGCTCACCAAGGGAGAGCACTGAAGCTTTCTTT.

This clonotype is medium-sized. The rearrangement links TRBV28 to TRBJ1-2, with TRBD1 matching 12 bases. With 3 bases clipped from V and 3 bases from J, the junction kept 8 bases outside the gene matches. Germline CDR1 reads MDHEN; CDR2 reads SYDVKM. CDR3 size: 17 residues. The CDR3 DNA reads as TGTGCCAGCAGTTTCTCCGGGACAGGGGGCAGATACTATGGCTACACCTTC. Encoded protein: CASSFSGTGGRYYGYTF.

Relative to its sample, this clonotype is medium-sized (0.01 to 0.1%). J is TRBJ2-1 and V is TRBV11-3; 8 bases line up with TRBD2. The V gene's germline CDR1 is SGHNT and CDR2 YENEEA. J lost 10 bases, V lost 6 bases, and 8 bases had no gene match. The CDR3 is 13 amino acids. CDR3 sequence (DNA): TGTGCCAGCAGTATCTCAGCGGGGGTGGAGCAGTTCTTC. Translated: CASSISAGVEQFF. Filled out from reference TRBV11-3 and TRBJ2-1, the complete variable domain reads EAGVVQSPRYKIIEKKQPVAFWCNPISGHNTLYWYLQNLGQGPELLIRYENEEAVDDSQLPKDRFSAERLKGVDSTLKIQPAELGDSAVYLCASSISAGVEQFFGPGTRLTVL.

This clonotype was detected ten times or more. This chain links TRBV27 with TRBJ2-7; tentative D call: TRBD2 (6 bases). Germline CDR1 is MNHEY and CDR2 is SMNVEV (reference sequence). The CDR3 has 12 residues. V was shortened by 2 bases and J by 7 bases, with 9 bases between the two germline ends. The CDR3 DNA reads TGTGCCAGCAGTTTAGTCGCGGGAGAGCAGTACTTC. Residues: CASSLVAGEQYF.

V is TRBV9 and J is TRBJ2-3; the D is unclear. V was trimmed by 4 bases and J by 2 bases, leaving 20 bases between them. This CDR3 is 17 amino acids long. Germline loops: CDR1 SGDLS, CDR2 YYNGEE. CDR3 amino acids: CASSLLGILRTTDTQYF. In DNA form, the CDR3 reads TGTGCCAGCAGCCTCTTGGGGATCTTGCGAACCACAGATACGCAGTATTTT.

This clonotype qualifies as medium-sized (0.01 to 0.1%). The V gene is TRBV7-8, the J gene TRBJ1-1; a possible D gene is TRBD1 (6 bases). This CDR3 is built from 15 residues. V was clipped by 1 base and J by 13 bases, with 22 bases between them. Germline V gene sequence: CDR1 SGHVS, CDR2 FQNEAQ. The CDR3 coding sequence is TGTGCCAGCAGCTTAGGAGGGATGGCCAGGGGCAATGATTTCTTT. The encoded protein is CASSLGGMARGNDFF.

This clonotype qualifies as medium-sized. This chain links TRBV5-1 with TRBJ2-7; D uncertain. Trimming cost V 0 bases and J 6 bases, with 16 bases left between them. The CDR3 spans 15 residues. CDR1 is SGHRS and CDR2 is YFSETQ in the germline V gene. This CDR3 is CASSLAKLPVCEQYF. CDR3 nucleotide sequence: TGCGCCAGCAGCTTGGCCAAGTTGCCAGTCTGCGAGCAGTACTTC.

This clonotype is deemed medium-sized. J is TRBJ1-5 and V is TRBV6-2 or TRBV6-3; D gene ambiguous. Germline loops: CDR1 MNHEY, CDR2 SVGEGT. Between the trimmed V and J ends, which lost 0 bases and 0 bases, there was a span of 3 bases. This CDR3 is 14 amino acids long. CDR3 sequence (DNA): TGTGCCAGCAGTTACTCGAGTAGCAATCAGCCCCAGCATTTT. It specifies CASSYSSSNQPQHF.

Ten or more counts support this clonotype. The chain joins TRBV29-1 to TRBJ1-3; no clear D. CDR3 length: 14 amino acids. The germline CDR1 and CDR2 sequences are SQVTM and ANQGSEA. Trimming took off 5 bases at V and 0 bases at J, with 11 bases between the two ends. The CDR3 loop is CSVIPEGSGNTIYF. CDR3 DNA: TGCAGCGTTATCCCCGAGGGCTCTGGAAACACCATATATTTT.

The V gene is TRBV6-6, the J gene TRBJ1-1; D is uncertain. There are 14 residues in the CDR3. V was cut by 6 bases and J by 1 base, with 12 bases left in between. Germline CDR1 and CDR2: MNHNY and SVGAGI (reference sequence). The CDR3 DNA reads as TGTGCCAGCAGCCCCCGGACGGCGAACACTGAAGCTTTCTTT. It is translated as CASSPRTANTEAFF.

This clonotype was observed at least ten times. The chain couples TRBV7-8 to TRBJ2-3, with D tentatively TRBD1 or TRBD2 (5 bases each). Trimming cost V 4 bases and J 4 bases, with 9 bases left between them. Germline values: CDR1 SGHVS, CDR2 FQNEAQ. This CDR3 region has 13 residues. CDR3 sequence (DNA): TGTGCCAGCAGCTCTCAGGGAGCAGATACGCAGTATTTT. Translating it yields CASSSQGADTQYF.

This chain links TRBV18 with TRBJ1-5; 7 bases map to TRBD1. In germline, CDR1 is KGHSH, CDR2 LQKENI. This CDR3 is 17 amino acids long. V was pared by 3 bases and J by 7 bases, with 15 bases of the junction left unmatched. CDR3 sequence reads: CASSPPAHSGGRQPQHF. The CDR3 DNA reads as TGTGCCAGCTCACCCCCCGCACATTCAGGGGGAAGGCAGCCCCAGCATTTT.